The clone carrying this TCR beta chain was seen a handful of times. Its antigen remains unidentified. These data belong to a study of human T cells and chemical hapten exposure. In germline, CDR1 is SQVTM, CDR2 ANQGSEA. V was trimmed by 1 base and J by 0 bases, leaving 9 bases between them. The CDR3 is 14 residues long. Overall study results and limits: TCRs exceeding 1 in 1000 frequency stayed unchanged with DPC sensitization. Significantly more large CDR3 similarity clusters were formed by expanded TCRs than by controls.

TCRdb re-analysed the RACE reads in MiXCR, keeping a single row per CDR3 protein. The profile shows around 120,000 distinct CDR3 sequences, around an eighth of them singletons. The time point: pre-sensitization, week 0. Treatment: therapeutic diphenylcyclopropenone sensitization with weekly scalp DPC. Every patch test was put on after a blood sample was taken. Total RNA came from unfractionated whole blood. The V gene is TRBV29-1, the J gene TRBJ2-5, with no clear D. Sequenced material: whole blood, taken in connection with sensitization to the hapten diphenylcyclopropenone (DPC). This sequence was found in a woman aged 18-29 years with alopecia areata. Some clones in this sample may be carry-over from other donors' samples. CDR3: CSVEAMGYQETQYF. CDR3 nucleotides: TGCAGCGTTGAAGCCATGGGGTACCAAGAGACCCAGTACTTC.